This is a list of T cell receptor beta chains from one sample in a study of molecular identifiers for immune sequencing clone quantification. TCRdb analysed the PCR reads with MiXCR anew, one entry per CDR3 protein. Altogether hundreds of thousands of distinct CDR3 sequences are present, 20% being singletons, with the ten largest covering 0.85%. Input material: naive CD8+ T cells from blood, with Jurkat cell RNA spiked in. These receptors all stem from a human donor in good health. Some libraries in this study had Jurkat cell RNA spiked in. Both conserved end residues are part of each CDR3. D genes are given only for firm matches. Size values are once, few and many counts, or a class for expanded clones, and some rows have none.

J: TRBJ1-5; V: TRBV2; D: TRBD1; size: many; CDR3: CASTDDRGPNQPQHF; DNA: TGTGCCAGCACTGATGACAGGGGGCCCAATCAGCCCCAGCATTTT
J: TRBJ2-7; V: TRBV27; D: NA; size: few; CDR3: CASSPGHGSSYEQYF; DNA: TGTGCCAGCAGTCCAGGACACGGCAGCTCCTACGAGCAGTACTTC
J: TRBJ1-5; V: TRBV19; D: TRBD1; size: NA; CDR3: CASSIGSRGINQPQHF; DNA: TGTGCCAGTAGTATTGGAAGCAGGGGGATCAATCAGCCCCAGCATTTT
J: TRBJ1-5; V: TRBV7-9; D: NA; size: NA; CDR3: CASSGSGVENQPQHF; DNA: TGTGCCAGCAGCGGCAGTGGGGTTGAAAATCAGCCCCAGCATTTT
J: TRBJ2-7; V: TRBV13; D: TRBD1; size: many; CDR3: CASSLKRTGPDEQYF; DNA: TGTGCCAGCAGCTTAAAGAGGACAGGGCCCGACGAGCAGTACTTC
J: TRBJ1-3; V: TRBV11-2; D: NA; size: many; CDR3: CASSPPPGYNSGNTIYF; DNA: TGTGCCAGCAGCCCGCCGCCAGGCTACAATTCTGGAAACACCATATATTTT
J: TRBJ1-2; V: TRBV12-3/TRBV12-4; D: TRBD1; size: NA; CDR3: CATGRTGIYGYTF; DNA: TGTGCCACGGGACGGACAGGTATCTATGGCTACACCTTC
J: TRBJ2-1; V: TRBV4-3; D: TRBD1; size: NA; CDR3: CASSQDTPGTGYNEQFF; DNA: TGCGCCAGCAGCCAAGATACCCCCGGGACAGGGTACAATGAGCAGTTCTTC
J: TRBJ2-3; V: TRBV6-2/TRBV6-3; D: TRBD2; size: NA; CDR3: CASSSGGAGGVFGTDTQYF; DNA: TGTGCCAGCAGTTCCGGTGGGGCGGGAGGGGTCTTCGGCACAGATACGCAGTATTTT
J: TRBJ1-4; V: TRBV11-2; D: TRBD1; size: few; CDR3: CASSLGQGFEKLFF; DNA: TGTGCCAGCAGCTTAGGACAGGGTTTTGAAAAACTGTTTTTT
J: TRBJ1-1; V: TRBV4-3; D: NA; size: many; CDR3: CASSQDGGSTEAFF; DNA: TGCGCCAGCAGCCAAGATGGGGGCAGTACTGAAGCTTTCTTT
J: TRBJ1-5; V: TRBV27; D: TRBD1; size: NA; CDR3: CASSFGTGLNQPQHF; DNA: TGTGCCAGCAGTTTCGGGACAGGGCTCAATCAGCCCCAGCATTTT
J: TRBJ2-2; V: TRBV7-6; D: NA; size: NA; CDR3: CASSPDMYTGELFF; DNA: TGTGCCAGCAGCCCAGACATGTACACCGGGGAGCTGTTTTTT
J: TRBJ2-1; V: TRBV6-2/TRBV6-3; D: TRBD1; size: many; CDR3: CASTLTGNLVNEQFF; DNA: TGTGCCAGCACCCTGACAGGGAATTTGGTTAATGAGCAGTTCTTC
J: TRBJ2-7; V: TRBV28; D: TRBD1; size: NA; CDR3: CASSTDRQSSYEQYF; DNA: TGTGCCAGCAGTACGGACAGGCAGAGCTCCTACGAGCAGTACTTC
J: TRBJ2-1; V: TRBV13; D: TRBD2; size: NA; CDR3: CASSSEGTSGYNEQFF; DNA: TGTGCCAGCAGCTCAGAGGGGACTAGCGGATACAATGAGCAGTTCTTC
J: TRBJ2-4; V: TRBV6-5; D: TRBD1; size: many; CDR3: CASSYSRGQKNIQYF; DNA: TGTGCCAGCAGTTACTCTAGGGGACAGAAAAACATTCAGTACTTC
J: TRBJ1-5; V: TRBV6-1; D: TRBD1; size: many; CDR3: CASRDRGSAYSNQPQHF; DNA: TGTGCCAGCAGGGACAGGGGGTCTGCTTATAGCAATCAGCCCCAGCATTTT
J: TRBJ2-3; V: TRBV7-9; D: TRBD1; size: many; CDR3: CASSRRDRGPTDTQYF; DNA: TGTGCCAGCAGCCGTCGGGACAGGGGGCCCACAGATACGCAGTATTTT
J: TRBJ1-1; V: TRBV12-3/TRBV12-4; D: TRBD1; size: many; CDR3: CASQAGGPEAFF; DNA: TGTGCCAGCCAAGCAGGGGGCCCTGAAGCTTTCTTT
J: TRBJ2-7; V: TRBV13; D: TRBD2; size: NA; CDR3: CASTSGNPHEQYF; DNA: TGTGCCAGTACTAGCGGGAACCCCCACGAGCAGTACTTC
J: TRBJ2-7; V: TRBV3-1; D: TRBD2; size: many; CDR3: CASSPGLVIHEQYF; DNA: TGTGCCAGCAGCCCTGGACTAGTGATCCACGAGCAGTACTTC